Here is one T cell receptor beta chain with its context. Its target is unknown. The V and J ends lost 5 bases and 5 bases respectively, with 16 bases between them. CDR1 and CDR2 (germline): SNHLY, FYNNEI. The CDR3 loop spans 14 amino acids. The data were taken from a study of CD8 T cells in Susac syndrome. Overall study results and limits: The CD4+ T cell repertoires, which came from Susac syndrome patients, showed no sign of clonal expansion. The study conceded that relatively few individuals underwent its TCR sequencing and HLA analysis.

The RNA input was about 0.45 to 1 ug, and it was reverse transcribed with random hexamers. The immunoSEQ assay covered 54 Vbeta and 13 Jbeta segments for CDR3. TCRdb ran MiXCR on the immunoSEQ multiplex PCR reads and lists one entry per CDR3 protein. Here the sample spans approximately 160,000 distinct CDR3 sequences, around 96% being singletons. This receptor was obtained from a human donor with Susac syndrome. The chain links TRBV2 to TRBJ2-7; D gene uncertain. The material sequenced was CD4+ T cells from PBMCs. The CDR3 nucleotides are TGTGCCAGCAGTCACCGGACCCCCACCGACGAGCAGTACGTC. It is translated as CASSHRTPTDEQYV.